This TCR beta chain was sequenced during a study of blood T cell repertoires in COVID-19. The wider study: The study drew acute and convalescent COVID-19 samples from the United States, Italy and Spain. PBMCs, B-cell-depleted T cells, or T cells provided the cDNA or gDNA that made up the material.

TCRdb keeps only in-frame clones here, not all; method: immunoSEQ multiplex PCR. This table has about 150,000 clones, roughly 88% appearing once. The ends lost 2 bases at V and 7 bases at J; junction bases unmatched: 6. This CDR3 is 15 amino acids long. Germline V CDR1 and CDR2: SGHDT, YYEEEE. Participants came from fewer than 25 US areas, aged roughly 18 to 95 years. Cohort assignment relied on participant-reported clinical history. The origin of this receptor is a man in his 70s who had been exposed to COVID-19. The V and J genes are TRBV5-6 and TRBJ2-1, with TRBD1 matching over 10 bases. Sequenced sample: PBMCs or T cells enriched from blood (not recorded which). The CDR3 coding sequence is TGTGCCAGCAGCTTTGTGACAGGGGGCTTAAATGAGCAGTTCTTC. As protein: CASSFVTGGLNEQFF.